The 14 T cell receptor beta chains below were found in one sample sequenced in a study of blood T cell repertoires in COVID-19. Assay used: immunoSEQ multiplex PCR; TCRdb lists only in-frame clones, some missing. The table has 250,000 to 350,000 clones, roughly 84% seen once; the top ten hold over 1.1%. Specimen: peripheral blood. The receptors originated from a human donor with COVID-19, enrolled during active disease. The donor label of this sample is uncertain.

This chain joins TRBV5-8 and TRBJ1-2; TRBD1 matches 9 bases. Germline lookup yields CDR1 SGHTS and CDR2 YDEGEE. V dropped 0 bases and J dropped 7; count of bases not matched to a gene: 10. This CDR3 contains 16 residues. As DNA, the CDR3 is TGTGCCAGCAGCTTGGCAGGGACAGGGTCCCTTTTTGGCTACACCTTC. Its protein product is CASSLAGTGSLFGYTF.

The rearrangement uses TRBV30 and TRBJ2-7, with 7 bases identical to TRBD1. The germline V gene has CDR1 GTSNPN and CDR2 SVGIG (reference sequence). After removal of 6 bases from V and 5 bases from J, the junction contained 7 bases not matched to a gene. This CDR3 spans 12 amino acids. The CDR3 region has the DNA TGTGCCTGCTCCATCCAGGGGGACGAGCAGTACTTC. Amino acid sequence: CACSIQGDEQYF. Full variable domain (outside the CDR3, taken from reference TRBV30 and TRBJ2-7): SQTIHQWPATLVQPVGSPLSLECTVEGTSNPNLYWYRQAAGRGLQLLFYSVGIGQISSEVPQNLSASRPQDRQFILSSKKLLLSDSGFYLCACSIQGDEQYFGPGTRLTVT.

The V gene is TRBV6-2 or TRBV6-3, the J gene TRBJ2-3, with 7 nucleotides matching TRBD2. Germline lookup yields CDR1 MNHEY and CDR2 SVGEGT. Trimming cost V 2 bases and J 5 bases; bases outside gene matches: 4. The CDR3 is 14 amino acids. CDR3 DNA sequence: TGTGCCAGCAGTTACGGAGCGGGGCAAGATACGCAGTATTTT. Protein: CASSYGAGQDTQYF.

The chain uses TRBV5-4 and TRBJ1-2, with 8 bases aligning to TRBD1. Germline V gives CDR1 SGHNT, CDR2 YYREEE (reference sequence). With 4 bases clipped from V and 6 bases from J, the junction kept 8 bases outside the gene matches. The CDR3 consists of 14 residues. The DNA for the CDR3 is TGTGCCAGCAGCCCGGACAGGGACGTCCATGGCTACACCTTC. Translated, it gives CASSPDRDVHGYTF.

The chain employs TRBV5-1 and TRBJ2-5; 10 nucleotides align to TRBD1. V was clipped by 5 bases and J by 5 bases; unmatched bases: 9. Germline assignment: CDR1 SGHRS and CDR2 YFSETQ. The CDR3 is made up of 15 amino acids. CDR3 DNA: TGCGCCAGCAGGATGGACAGGGGGGACCGGGAGACCCAGTACTTC. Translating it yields CASRMDRGDRETQYF.

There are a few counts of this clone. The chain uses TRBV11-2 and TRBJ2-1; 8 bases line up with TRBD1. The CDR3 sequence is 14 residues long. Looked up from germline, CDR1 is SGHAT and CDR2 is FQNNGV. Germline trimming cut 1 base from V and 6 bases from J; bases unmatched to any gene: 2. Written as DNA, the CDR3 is TGTGCCAGCAGCTTAGTAGGGACAGGCAATGAGCAGTTCTTC. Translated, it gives CASSLVGTGNEQFF.

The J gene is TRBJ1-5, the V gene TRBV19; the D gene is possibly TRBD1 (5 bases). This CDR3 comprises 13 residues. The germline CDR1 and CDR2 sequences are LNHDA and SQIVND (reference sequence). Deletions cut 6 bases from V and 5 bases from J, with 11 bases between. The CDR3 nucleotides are TGTGCCAGTAGGGAGCGGGGCGATCAGCCCCAGCATTTT. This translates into CASRERGDQPQHF. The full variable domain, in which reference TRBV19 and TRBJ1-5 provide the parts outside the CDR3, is DGGITQSPKYLFRKEGQNVTLSCEQNLNHDAMYWYRQDPGQGLRLIYYSQIVNDFQKGDIAEGYSVSREKKESFPLTVTSAQKNPTAFYLCASRERGDQPQHFGDGTRLSIL.

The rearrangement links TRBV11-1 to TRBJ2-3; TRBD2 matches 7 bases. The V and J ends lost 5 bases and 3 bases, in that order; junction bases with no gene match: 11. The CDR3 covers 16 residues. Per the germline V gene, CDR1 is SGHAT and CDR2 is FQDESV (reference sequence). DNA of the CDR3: TGTGCCAGCAGCCCGGGACTACGTCTGGGGACAGATACGCAGTATTTT. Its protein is CASSPGLRLGTDTQYF.

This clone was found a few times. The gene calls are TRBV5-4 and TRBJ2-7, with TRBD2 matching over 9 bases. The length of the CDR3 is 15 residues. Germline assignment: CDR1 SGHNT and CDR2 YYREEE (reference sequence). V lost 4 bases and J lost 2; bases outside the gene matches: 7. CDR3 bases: TGTGCCAGCAGCCGATCCGGGACTAGCACCTACGAGCAGTACTTC. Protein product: CASSRSGTSTYEQYF. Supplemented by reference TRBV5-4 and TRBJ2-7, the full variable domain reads ETGVTQSPTHLIKTRGQQVTLRCSSQSGHNTVSWYQQALGQGPQFIFQYYREEENGRGNFPPRFSGLQFPNYSSELNVNALELDDSALYLCASSRSGTSTYEQYFGPGTRLTVT.

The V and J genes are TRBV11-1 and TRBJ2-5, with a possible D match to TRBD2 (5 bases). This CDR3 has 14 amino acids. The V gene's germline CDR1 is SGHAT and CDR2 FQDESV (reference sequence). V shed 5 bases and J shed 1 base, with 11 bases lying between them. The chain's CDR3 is CASSLSALQETQYF. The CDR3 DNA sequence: TGTGCCAGCAGCCTTAGCGCCCTCCAAGAGACCCAGTACTTC.

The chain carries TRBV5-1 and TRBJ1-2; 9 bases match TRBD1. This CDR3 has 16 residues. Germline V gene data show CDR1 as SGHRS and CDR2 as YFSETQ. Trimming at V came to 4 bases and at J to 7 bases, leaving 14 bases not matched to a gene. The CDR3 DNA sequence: TGCGCCAGCAGCGAACCCTCCGGGACAGGGCAGGCTGGCTACACCTTC. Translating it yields CASSEPSGTGQAGYTF.

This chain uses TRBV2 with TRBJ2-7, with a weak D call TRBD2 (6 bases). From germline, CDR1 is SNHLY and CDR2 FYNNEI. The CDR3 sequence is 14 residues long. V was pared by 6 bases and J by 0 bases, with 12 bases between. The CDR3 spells CASRGLMSSYEQYF. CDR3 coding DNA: TGTGCCAGCAGGGGACTGATGAGCTCCTACGAGCAGTACTTC.

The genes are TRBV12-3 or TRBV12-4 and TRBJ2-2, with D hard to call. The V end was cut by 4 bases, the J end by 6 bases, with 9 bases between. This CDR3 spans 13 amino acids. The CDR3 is CASSSSVPGELFF. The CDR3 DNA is TGTGCCAGCAGTTCCTCGGTCCCCGGGGAGCTGTTTTTT.

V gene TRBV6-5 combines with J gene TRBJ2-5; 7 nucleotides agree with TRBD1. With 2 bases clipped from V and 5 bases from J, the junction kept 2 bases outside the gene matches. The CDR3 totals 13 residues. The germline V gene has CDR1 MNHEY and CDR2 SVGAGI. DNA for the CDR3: TGTGCCAGCAGTTACGGCAGGGGGGAGACCCAGTACTTC. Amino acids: CASSYGRGETQYF.